This TCR beta chain was documented in a study of shared clonotypes between healthy human individuals. Across the study: The plates for each donor numbered three CD4 naive, three CD4 memory, two CD8 naive and one CD8 memory.

Points on this clone: Its antigen is not known.

Profiling relied on immunoSEQ multiplex PCR, and the TCRdb table lists in-frame clones only, not all of them. Of around 1,100,000 clones in the sample, 60% to 80% were seen once. CDR3 length equals 19 residues. Trimming pared 5 bases from V and 0 bases from J, leaving 20 bases between. The germline V gene encodes CDR1 SEHNR and CDR2 FQNEAQ (reference sequence). Study results and caveats: The sampled material consisted only of blood, and tissue repertoires are likely to differ. Naive subsets tended to show greater estimated richness than memory subsets. Rarefaction indicated that sorted-subset sequencing remained incomplete although depth was large.

Sequencing was performed on memory CD4+ T cells from PBMCs. Subset described: CD45RA-negative fraction. The chain is built from TRBV7-9 and TRBJ2-6, with a weak D call TRBD1 (6 bases). The source is a man between 18 and 29 years old in good health. Some clones in this sample may be carry-over from other donors' samples. The CDR3 DNA reads TGTGCCAGCAGCCACAATTTGGGACAACTAAGCTCTGGGGCCAACGTCCTGACTTTC. It codes for CASSHNLGQLSSGANVLTF. Combining the CDR3 with reference TRBV7-9 and TRBJ2-6 gives the whole variable domain DTGVSQNPRHKITKRGQNVTFRCDPISEHNRLYWYRQTLGQGPEFLTYFQNEAQLEKSRLLSDRFSAERPKGSFSTLEIQRTEQGDSAMYLCASSHNLGQLSSGANVLTFGAGSRLTVL.